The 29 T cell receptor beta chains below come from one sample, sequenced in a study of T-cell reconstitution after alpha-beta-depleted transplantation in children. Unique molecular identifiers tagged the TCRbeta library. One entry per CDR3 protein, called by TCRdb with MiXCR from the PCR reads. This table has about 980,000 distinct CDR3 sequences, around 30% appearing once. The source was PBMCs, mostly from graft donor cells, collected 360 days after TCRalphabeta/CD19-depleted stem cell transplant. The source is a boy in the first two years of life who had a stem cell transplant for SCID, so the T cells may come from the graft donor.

The chain's CDR3 is CASSLEANSYEQYF. CDR3 DNA: TGTGCCAGCAGCTTGGAGGCGAACTCCTACGAGCAGTACTTC. The rearrangement links TRBV7-9 to TRBJ2-7; maybe TRBD2 (5 bases). The length of the CDR3 is 14 residues. From germline, CDR1 is SEHNR and CDR2 FQNEAQ (reference sequence). Trimming removed 3 bases from V and 0 bases from J, with 9 bases in between.

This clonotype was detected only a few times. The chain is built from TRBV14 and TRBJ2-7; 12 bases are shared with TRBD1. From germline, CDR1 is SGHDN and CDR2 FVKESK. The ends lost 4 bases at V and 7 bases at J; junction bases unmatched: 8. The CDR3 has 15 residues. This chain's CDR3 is CASSPYGTGGAEQYF. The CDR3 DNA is TGTGCCAGCAGCCCTTACGGGACAGGGGGCGCTGAGCAGTACTTC.

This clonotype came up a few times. The CDR3 spells CASSRRDRDHNSPLHF. DNA for the CDR3: TGCGCCAGCAGCCGGAGGGACAGGGACCATAATTCACCCCTCCACTTT. The rearrangement links TRBV4-1 to TRBJ1-6; 9 nucleotides align to TRBD1. J was trimmed by 5 bases and V by 4 bases; bases with no gene match: 6. CDR3 size: 16 residues. CDR1 is MGHRA, CDR2 YSYEKL, per germline.

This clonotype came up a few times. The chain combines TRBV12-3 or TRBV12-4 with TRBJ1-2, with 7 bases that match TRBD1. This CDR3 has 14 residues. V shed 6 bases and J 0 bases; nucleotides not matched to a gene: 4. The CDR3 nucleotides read TGTGCCAGCAGAAGGGACAGCTCTAACTATGGCTACACCTTC. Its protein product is CASRRDSSNYGYTF.

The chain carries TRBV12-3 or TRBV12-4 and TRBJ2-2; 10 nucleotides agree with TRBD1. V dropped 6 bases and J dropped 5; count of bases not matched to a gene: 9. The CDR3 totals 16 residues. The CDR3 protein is CASSLWTGGGTGELFF. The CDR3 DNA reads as TGTGCCAGCAGCCTTTGGACAGGGGGGGGAACCGGGGAGCTGTTTTTT.

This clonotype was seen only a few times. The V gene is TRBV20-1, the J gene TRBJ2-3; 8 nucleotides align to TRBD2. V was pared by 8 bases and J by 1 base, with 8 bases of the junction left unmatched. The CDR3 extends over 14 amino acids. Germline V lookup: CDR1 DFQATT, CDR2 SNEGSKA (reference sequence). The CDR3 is CSIFGGAGTDTQYF. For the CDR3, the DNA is TGCAGTATATTCGGGGGGGCAGGCACAGATACGCAGTATTTT.

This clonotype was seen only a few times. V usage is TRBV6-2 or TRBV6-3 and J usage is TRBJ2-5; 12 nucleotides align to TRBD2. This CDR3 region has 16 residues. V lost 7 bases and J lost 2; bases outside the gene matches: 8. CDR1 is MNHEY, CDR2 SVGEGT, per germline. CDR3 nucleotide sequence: TGTGCCAGCACTCCCCGGACTAGCGGGGATCAAGAGACCCAGTACTTC. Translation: CASTPRTSGDQETQYF.

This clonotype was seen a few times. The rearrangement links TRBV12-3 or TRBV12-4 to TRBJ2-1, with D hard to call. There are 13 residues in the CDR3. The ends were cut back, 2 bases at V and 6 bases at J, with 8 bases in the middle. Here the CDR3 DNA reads TGTGCCAGCAGTTTAAGGCTTATCAATGAGCAGTTCTTC. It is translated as CASSLRLINEQFF.

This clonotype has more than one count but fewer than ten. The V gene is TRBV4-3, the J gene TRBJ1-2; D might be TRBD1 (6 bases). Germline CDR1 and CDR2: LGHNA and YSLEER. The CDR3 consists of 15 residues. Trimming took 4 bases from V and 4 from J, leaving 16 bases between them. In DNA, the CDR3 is TGCGCCAGCAGCCTAGGGGGGGAGGCCTCCTATGGCTACACCTTC. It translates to CASSLGGEASYGYTF.

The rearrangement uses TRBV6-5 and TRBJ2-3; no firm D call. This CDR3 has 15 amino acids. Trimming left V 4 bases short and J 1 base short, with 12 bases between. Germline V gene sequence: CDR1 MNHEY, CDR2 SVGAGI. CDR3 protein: CASSSLSVGTDTQYF. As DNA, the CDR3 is TGTGCCAGCAGTTCCCTCTCGGTGGGCACAGATACGCAGTATTTT.

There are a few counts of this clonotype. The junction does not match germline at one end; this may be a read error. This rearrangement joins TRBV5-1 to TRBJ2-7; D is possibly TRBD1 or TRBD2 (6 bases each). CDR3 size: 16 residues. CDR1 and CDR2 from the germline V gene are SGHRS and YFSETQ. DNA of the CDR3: TGCGCCAGCAACTTGGGATCCCCGGGGGCTTACTACGAGCAGTACTTC. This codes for CASNLGSPGAYYEQYF.

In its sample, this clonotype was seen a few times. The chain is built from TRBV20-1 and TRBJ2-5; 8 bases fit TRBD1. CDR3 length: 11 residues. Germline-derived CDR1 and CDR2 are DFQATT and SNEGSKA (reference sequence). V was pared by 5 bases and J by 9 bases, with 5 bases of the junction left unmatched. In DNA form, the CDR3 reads TGCAGTGCTTGGACAGGGACGGCCCAGTACTTC. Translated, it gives CSAWTGTAQYF.

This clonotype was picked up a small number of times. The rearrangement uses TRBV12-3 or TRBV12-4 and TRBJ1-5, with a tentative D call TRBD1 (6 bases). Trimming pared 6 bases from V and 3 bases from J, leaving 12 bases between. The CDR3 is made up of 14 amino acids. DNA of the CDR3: TGTGCCAGCAGCCAGACAGGCCCCAATCAGCCCCAGCATTTT. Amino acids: CASSQTGPNQPQHF.

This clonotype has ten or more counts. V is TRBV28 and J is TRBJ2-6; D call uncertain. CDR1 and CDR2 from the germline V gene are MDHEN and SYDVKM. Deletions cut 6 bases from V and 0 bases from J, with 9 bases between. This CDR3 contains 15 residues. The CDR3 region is CASSPLDSGANVLTF. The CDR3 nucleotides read TGTGCCAGCAGCCCACTGGACTCTGGGGCCAACGTCCTGACTTTC.

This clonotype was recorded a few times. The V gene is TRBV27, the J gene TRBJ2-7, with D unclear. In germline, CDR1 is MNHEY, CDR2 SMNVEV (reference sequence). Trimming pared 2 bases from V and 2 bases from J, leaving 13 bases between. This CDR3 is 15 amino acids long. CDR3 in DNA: TGTGCCAGCAGTTTAAATCCCACTCTACCCTACGAGCAGTACTTC. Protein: CASSLNPTLPYEQYF.

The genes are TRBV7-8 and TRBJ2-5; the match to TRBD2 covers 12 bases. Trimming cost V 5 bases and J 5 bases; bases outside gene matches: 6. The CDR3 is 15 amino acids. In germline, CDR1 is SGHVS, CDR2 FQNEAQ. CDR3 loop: CASSVRLAGAETQYF. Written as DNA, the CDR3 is TGTGCCAGCAGCGTGAGACTAGCGGGGGCGGAGACCCAGTACTTC.

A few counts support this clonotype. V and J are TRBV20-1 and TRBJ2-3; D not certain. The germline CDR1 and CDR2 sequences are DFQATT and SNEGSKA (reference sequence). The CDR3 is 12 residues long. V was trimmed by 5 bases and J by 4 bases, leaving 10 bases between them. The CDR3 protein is CSASVPSDTQYF. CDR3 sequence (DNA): TGCAGTGCTTCGGTCCCATCAGATACGCAGTATTTT.

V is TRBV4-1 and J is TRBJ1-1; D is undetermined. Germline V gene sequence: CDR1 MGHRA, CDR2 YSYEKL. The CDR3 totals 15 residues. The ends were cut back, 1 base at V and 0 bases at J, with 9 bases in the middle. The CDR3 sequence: CASSQVGKLNTEAFF. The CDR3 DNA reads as TGCGCCAGCAGCCAAGTGGGGAAGTTGAACACTGAAGCTTTCTTT.

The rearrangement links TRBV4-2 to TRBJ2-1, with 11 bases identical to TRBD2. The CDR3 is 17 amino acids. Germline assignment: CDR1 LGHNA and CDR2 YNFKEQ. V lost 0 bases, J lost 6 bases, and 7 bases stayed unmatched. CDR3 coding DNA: TGTGCCAGCAGCCAAGATAGCACTAGCGGGGGTTCCAATGAGCAGTTCTTC. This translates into CASSQDSTSGGSNEQFF.

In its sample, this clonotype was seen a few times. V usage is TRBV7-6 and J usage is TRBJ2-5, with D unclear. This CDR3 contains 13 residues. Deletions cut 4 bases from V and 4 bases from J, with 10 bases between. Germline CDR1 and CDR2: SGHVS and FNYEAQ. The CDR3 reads CASSSGWGETQYF. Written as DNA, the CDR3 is TGTGCCAGCAGCTCCGGATGGGGAGAGACCCAGTACTTC.

For the CDR3, the DNA is TGCAGTGCTAGTCCCGGGGGCGGGGGCGGGAGCACTGAAGCTTTCTTT. This gives the protein CSASPGGGGGSTEAFF. The chain is built from TRBV20-1 and TRBJ1-1; tentatively, D is TRBD1 (6 bases). The CDR3 is made up of 16 amino acids. Germline loops: CDR1 DFQATT, CDR2 SNEGSKA (reference sequence). Trimming took off 3 bases at V and 4 bases at J, with 21 bases between the two ends.

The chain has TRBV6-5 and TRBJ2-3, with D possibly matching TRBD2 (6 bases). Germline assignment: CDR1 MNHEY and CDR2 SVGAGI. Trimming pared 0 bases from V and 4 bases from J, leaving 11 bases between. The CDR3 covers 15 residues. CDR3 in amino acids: CASSYSLRGSDTQYF. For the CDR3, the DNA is TGTGCCAGCAGTTACTCCCTGCGGGGATCAGATACGCAGTATTTT.

CDR3 residues: CASSEAGTGSLKQYF. The CDR3 DNA sequence: TGCGCCAGCAGCGAAGCCGGGACAGGGAGTCTAAAGCAGTACTTC. The gene calls are TRBV5-1 and TRBJ2-7; 9 bases are a match to TRBD1. Germline trimming cut 4 bases from V and 8 bases from J; bases unmatched to any gene: 13. This CDR3 is 15 amino acids long. CDR1 is SGHRS and CDR2 is YFSETQ in the germline V gene.

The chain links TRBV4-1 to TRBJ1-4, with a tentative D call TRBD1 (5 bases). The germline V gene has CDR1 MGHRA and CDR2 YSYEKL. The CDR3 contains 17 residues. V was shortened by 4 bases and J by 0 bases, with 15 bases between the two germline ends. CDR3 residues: CASSPRRWGATNEKLFF. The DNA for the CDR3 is TGCGCCAGCAGCCCTCGGAGGTGGGGCGCAACTAATGAAAAACTGTTTTTT.

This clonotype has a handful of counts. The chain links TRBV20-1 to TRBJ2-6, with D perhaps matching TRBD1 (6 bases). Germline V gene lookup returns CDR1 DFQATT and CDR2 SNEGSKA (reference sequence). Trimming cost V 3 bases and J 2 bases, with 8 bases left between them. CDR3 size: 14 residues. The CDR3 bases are TGCAGTGCTAGTGAGGGGGCTGGGGCCAACGTCCTGACTTTC. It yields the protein CSASEGAGANVLTF.

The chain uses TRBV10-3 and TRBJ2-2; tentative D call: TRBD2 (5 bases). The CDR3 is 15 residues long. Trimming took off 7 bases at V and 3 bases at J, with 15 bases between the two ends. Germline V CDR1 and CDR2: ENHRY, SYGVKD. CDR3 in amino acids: CAITIPDFHTGELFF. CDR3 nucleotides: TGTGCCATCACAATTCCGGACTTTCACACCGGGGAGCTGTTTTTT.

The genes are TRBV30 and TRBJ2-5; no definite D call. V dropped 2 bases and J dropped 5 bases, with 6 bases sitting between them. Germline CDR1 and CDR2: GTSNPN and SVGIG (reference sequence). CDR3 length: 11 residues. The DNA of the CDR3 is TGTGCCTGGAGTTCGAGGGAGACCCAGTACTTC. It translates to CAWSSRETQYF.

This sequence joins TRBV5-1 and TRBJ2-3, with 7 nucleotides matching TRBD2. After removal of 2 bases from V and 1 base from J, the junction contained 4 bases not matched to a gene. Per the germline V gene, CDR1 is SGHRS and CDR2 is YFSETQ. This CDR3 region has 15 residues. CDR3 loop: CASSFSGPGTDTQYF. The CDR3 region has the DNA TGCGCCAGCAGCTTTAGCGGGCCCGGCACAGATACGCAGTATTTT. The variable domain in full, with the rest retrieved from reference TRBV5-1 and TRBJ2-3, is KAGVTQTPRYLIKTRGQQVTLSCSPISGHRSVSWYQQTPGQGLQFLFEYFSETQRNKGNFPGRFSGRQFSNSRSEMNVSTLELGDSALYLCASSFSGPGTDTQYFGPGTRLTVL.

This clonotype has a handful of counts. The CDR3 sequence is CATSRDLVKRVPRDNEQFF. The CDR3 coding sequence is TGTGCCACCAGCAGAGATTTGGTTAAACGGGTACCCAGAGACAATGAGCAGTTCTTC. This chain connects TRBV15 to TRBJ2-1; D is unresolved. CDR1 and CDR2 (germline): LNHNV, YYDKDF (reference sequence). V was shortened by 0 bases and J by 5 bases, with 23 bases between the two germline ends. This CDR3 has 19 amino acids.